A single T cell receptor beta chain is shown here with its context. The antigen remains unidentified. The sample comes from a study of cytomegalovirus exposure and HLA in healthy donors. The PCR had 60 Vbeta and 13 Jbeta primers. Original analysis: There were about 86 million unique TCR beta chains by a later count, and 10 million to 12 million of them were shared. TCRdb's table, derived via immunoSEQ multiplex PCR, lists solely in-frame clones and lacks some. V and J calls and clone size are copied from that table; D and trimming were computed from the DNA. The sample includes 110,000 or so clones, approximately 80% of them seen just once. Findings and limits, study-wide: In a later analysis, a genetic analysis reported fewer productive-TCR N-insertions in an Asian-associated ancestry cluster than the cohort average. Per a later analysis, about 17,000 TCR beta sequences showed association with HLA alleles at 0.05 false discovery rate.

V was clipped by 8 bases and J by 3 bases, with 14 bases between them. Germline V gives CDR1 SNHLY, CDR2 FYNNEI. CDR3 size: 14 residues. This TCR was recovered from a woman aged 18-35 years in good health and CMV-seronegative. The V and J genes are TRBV2 and TRBJ2-1, with D possibly TRBD2 on 6 matching bases. Source material: PBMCs. CDR3 in DNA: TGTGCCAGCCTCCGAGAAGCGGGCTACAATGAGCAGTTCTTC. Residues: CASLREAGYNEQFF.